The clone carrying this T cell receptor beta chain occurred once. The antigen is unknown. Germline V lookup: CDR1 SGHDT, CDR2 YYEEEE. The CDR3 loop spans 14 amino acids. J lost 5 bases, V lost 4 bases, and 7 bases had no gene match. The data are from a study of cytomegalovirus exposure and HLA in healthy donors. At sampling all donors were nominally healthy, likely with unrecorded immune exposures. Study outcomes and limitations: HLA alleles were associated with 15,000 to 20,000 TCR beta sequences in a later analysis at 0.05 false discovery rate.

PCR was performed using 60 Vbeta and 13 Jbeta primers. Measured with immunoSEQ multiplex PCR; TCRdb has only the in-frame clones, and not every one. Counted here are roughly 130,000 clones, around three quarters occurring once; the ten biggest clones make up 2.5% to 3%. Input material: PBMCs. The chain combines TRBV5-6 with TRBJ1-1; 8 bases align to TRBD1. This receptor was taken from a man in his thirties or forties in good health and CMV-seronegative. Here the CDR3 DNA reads TGTGCCAGCAGCCAAGGACAGGGAACAACTGAAGCTTTCTTT. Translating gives CASSQGQGTTEAFF.